The rows below give T cell receptor beta chains drawn from one sample of a study of blood T cell repertoires in COVID-19. Measured with immunoSEQ multiplex PCR; TCRdb has only the in-frame clones, and not every one. The sample includes 200,000 to 300,000 clones, approximately 88% of them seen just once. Sequences were obtained from PBMCs or T cells enriched from blood (not recorded which). These receptors were obtained from a woman aged 40 to 50 with acute COVID-19. The CDR3 runs from the conserved cysteine through the conserved F or W. The D gene is left open where the match is weak. The size entry is marked missing in some rows and otherwise reads once, few, many or a size class.

v_call	d_call	clone_size	j_call	cdr3_nt	cdr3_aa
TRBV4-1	.	.	TRBJ2-2	TGCGCCAGCAGCCCCTCCGCCGGGGAGCTGTTTTTT	CASSPSAGELFF
TRBV19	.	.	TRBJ1-2	TGTGCCAGTAGTTATATAAACGGGGGCTACACCTTC	CASSYINGGYTF
TRBV5-1	TRBD2	.	TRBJ2-1	TGCGCCAGCAGCGGATCGACTAGCGTCAATGAGCAGTTCTTC	CASSGSTSVNEQFF
TRBV24-1	.	.	TRBJ2-3	TGTGCCACCAGTCTAGGGGCCGCCGCAGATACGCAGTATTTT	CATSLGAAADTQYF
TRBV6-1	TRBD1	.	TRBJ1-2	TGTGCCAGCAGTGAACGGGGCAGGGGGCAAGGCTACACCTTC	CASSERGRGQGYTF
TRBV10-2	.	.	TRBJ2-7	TGCGCCAGCAGTGTCCCCCGGCGGGGATCCTACGAGCAGTACTTC	CASSVPRRGSYEQYF
TRBV18	TRBD2	.	TRBJ2-1	TGTGCCAGCTCACCGCTACACGGAGCGGGAGGGTTCGACAATGAGCAGTTCTTC	CASSPLHGAGGFDNEQFF
TRBV18	.	.	TRBJ1-3	TGTGCCAGCCTCGGGGTCGGTGGAAACACCATATATTTT	CASLGVGGNTIYF
TRBV7-2	.	.	TRBJ1-1	TGTGCCAGCAGCGCACCGCGAGGGGGAGTAGCCACTGAAGCTTTCTTT	CASSAPRGGVATEAFF
TRBV5-4	.	.	TRBJ1-2	TGTGCCAGCAGCCCGGGATCCCTAAACTATGGCTACACCTTC	CASSPGSLNYGYTF
TRBV9	.	few	TRBJ2-5	TGTGCCAGCAGCTCGACTAGTAGGGCGGAGACCCAGTACTTC	CASSSTSRAETQYF
TRBV2	.	.	TRBJ1-2	TGTGCCAGCTCCGACGGGACACCTAACGGGAGCTACACCTTC	CASSDGTPNGSYTF
TRBV29-1	.	.	TRBJ1-1	TGCAGCGGGTTCAGGGGAGAAGCTTTCTTT	CSGFRGEAFF
TRBV7-2	TRBD1	.	TRBJ2-5	TGTGCCAGCAGGGTTTCTCCGGGACAGGCAGGGACCCAGTACTTC	CASRVSPGQAGTQYF
TRBV7-9	TRBD1	.	TRBJ2-1	TGTGCCAGCAGCTCGGAGCAGGGGGTGTCCTACAATGAGCAGTTCTTC	CASSSEQGVSYNEQFF
TRBV7-8	.	.	TRBJ1-5	TGTGCCAGCAGCCCCCCGGGTCGGGGATCGCAGCCCCAGCATTTT	CASSPPGRGSQPQHF
TRBV11-3	.	.	TRBJ2-1	TGTGCCAGCAGCTTAGATAGACAGACCAATGAGCAGTTCTTC	CASSLDRQTNEQFF
TRBV6-5	.	once	TRBJ2-7	TGTGCCAGCAGTCCTCGGGGGAGGATTACCTACGAGCAGTACTTC	CASSPRGRITYEQYF
TRBV6-2/TRBV6-3	.	.	TRBJ1-2	TGTGCCAGCAGCTCAGCGACAGGCCGGCATGGCTACACCTTC	CASSSATGRHGYTF
TRBV11-3	TRBD1	.	TRBJ2-2	TGTGCCAGCAGCCCCCAACAGGGGGCCACCAACACCGGGGAGCTGTTTTTT	CASSPQQGATNTGELFF
TRBV5-6	.	.	TRBJ1-4	TGTGCCAGCAGCCCAGGGCTCGGCCTCTCTAATGAAAAACTGTTTTTT	CASSPGLGLSNEKLFF
TRBV6-5	TRBD1	.	TRBJ1-2	TGTGCCAGCAGTTACTCTATGGACAGGGCGAACTATGGCTACACCTTC	CASSYSMDRANYGYTF
TRBV7-2	TRBD1	.	TRBJ1-2	TGTGCCAGCAGCGGACAAGACCGGGACAGGGTGTGGAGGAACTATGGCTACACCTTC	CASSGQDRDRVWRNYGYTF
TRBV18	.	.	TRBJ2-1	TGTGCCAGCTCACCACCAACACCAGCCTACAATGAGCAGTTCTTC	CASSPPTPAYNEQFF
TRBV5-1	.	.	TRBJ1-6	TGCGCCAGCAGCTTGGGGAGTGACTATAATTCACCCCTCCACTTT	CASSLGSDYNSPLHF
TRBV5-8	.	once	TRBJ1-1	TGTGCCAGCAGCGGCAAAGCTTTCTTT	CASSGKAFF
TRBV7-2	.	.	TRBJ1-1	TGTGCCAGCAGCTTAGTCGGGGGGTCGGCTGAAGCTTTCTTT	CASSLVGGSAEAFF
TRBV5-6	TRBD2	.	TRBJ2-1	TGTGCCAGCAGCCAGCGGGAGATGGTGAATGAGCAGTTCTTC	CASSQREMVNEQFF
TRBV5-1	.	.	TRBJ1-3	TGCGCCAGCAGCTTGAGTACAGCTCCCTCTGGAAACACCATATATTTT	CASSLSTAPSGNTIYF
TRBV27	TRBD1	.	TRBJ2-1	TGTGCCAGCAGTACTCCGGGACAGGGGACCAATGAGCAGTTCTTC	CASSTPGQGTNEQFF
TRBV9	.	.	TRBJ1-5	TGTGCCAGCAGCCCCCCAACCGCGCCCCCAAAAAGCAATCAGCCCCAGCATTTT	CASSPPTAPPKSNQPQHF
TRBV30	.	.	TRBJ2-5	TGTGCCTGGAGTTCACAGGGCCAGACCCAGTACTTC	CAWSSQGQTQYF
TRBV12-5	TRBD2	.	TRBJ2-7	TGTGCTAGTGGTTTGGGACTAGCGGGGGGAGGTTCCTACGAGCAGTACTTC	CASGLGLAGGGSYEQYF
TRBV18	TRBD1	.	TRBJ1-1	TGTGCCAGCTCCCTGGGACAGGGGGCTAACACTGAAGCTTTCTTT	CASSLGQGANTEAFF
TRBV7-6	.	.	TRBJ1-4	TGTGCCAGCAGCTTAGGGCAAATGGATCTGCGAGGATATAATGAAAAACTGTTTTTT	CASSLGQMDLRGYNEKLFF
TRBV19	.	.	TRBJ2-4	TGTGCCAGTAGTAGATTTGGGCCTGTGGACATTCAGTACTTC	CASSRFGPVDIQYF
TRBV5-4	.	.	TRBJ2-7	TGTGCCAGCAGCTTCCGACAGGTATTTTACGAGCAGTACTTC	CASSFRQVFYEQYF
TRBV29-1	TRBD1	once	TRBJ2-5	TGCAGCGTTTCCGGGACAGGCCAAGAGACCCAGTACTTC	CSVSGTGQETQYF
TRBV5-4	.	few	TRBJ2-3	TGTGCCTGGAGGGACTTAGGCACAGATACGCAGTATTTT	CAWRDLGTDTQYF
TRBV5-1	TRBD1	.	TRBJ1-1	TGCGCCAGCAGCCGGGGACAGGGGAAATTGAACACTGAAGCTTTCTTT	CASSRGQGKLNTEAFF
TRBV6-5	TRBD1	.	TRBJ1-1	TGTGCCAGCACCCACAGGGGCCCGAACACTGAAGCTTTCTTT	CASTHRGPNTEAFF
TRBV30	TRBD2	many	TRBJ2-2	TGTGCCTGGAATCGGGGGGGCAACACCGGGGAGCTGTTTTTT	CAWNRGGNTGELFF
TRBV7-2	TRBD2	.	TRBJ2-3	TGTGCCAGCAGATCCACCGGGACTACTAGCACAGATACGCAGTATTTT	CASRSTGTTSTDTQYF
TRBV3-1/TRBV3-2	TRBD1	.	TRBJ1-1	TGTGCCAGCAGCCAAGATCAAGGGGGCGGCACTGAAGCTTTCTTT	CASSQDQGGGTEAFF
TRBV11-2	TRBD2	.	TRBJ2-3	TGTGCCAGCAGCTTAGCCCCCCCGGGTAGCGGGAGCGCAGATACGCAGTATTTT	CASSLAPPGSGSADTQYF
TRBV14	TRBD1	once	TRBJ2-5	TGTGCCAGCAGCCAAGCCGGACAGGGGATAGGAGAGACCCAGTACTTC	CASSQAGQGIGETQYF
TRBV19	.	few	TRBJ1-2	TGTGCCAGTTCCTGGGGGGGAATTTCAAATGGCTACACCTTC	CASSWGGISNGYTF
TRBV29-1	TRBD1	.	TRBJ2-3	TGCAGCGTTGACAGGGGGCTACCAGATACGCAGTATTTT	CSVDRGLPDTQYF
TRBV5-1	.	.	TRBJ2-1	TGCGCCAGCAGCTTGGAAGGGGCGGCTTACAATGAGCAGTTCTTC	CASSLEGAAYNEQFF
TRBV2	.	.	TRBJ1-6	TGTGCCAGCAGTGCTGGTGGCGGTAATTCACCCCTCCACTTT	CASSAGGGNSPLHF
TRBV6-2/TRBV6-3	.	few	TRBJ1-1	TGTGCCAGCAGCCAACAGGGCCACACTGAAGCTTTCTTT	CASSQQGHTEAFF
TRBV14	.	.	TRBJ2-2	TGTGCCAGCAGCCAAGGGTGGCCGTCCACCGGGGAGCTGTTTTTT	CASSQGWPSTGELFF
TRBV6-1	TRBD2	once	TRBJ2-1	TGTGCCAGCAGTGAAAGACTAGCGGGGGGACCATTCTACAATGAGCAGTTCTTC	CASSERLAGGPFYNEQFF
TRBV7-2	.	.	TRBJ2-2	TGTGCCAGCAGCCGGGAATCACCTCGGAACACCGGGGAGCTGTTTTTT	CASSRESPRNTGELFF
TRBV2	.	.	TRBJ1-3	TGTGCCAGCAGTGAGGGCCGTCTGGCGGGAAACACCATATATTTT	CASSEGRLAGNTIYF
TRBV4-3	TRBD2	.	TRBJ2-1	TGCGCCAGCAGCCAGTCCGCGGGAGCCCTGGGTGAGCAGTTCTTC	CASSQSAGALGEQFF
TRBV24-1	.	.	TRBJ2-2	TGTGCCACCAGTGAGGGGCAACTTCTATCCGACACCGGGGAGCTGTTTTTT	CATSEGQLLSDTGELFF
TRBV5-1	.	.	TRBJ2-4	TGCGCCAGCAGCTTGGCCGGACTCCAAAACATTCAGTACTTC	CASSLAGLQNIQYF
TRBV6-5	.	.	TRBJ2-1	TGTGCCAGCAGTTACCCCTCGGAAAGGGGCTACAATGAGCAGTTCTTC	CASSYPSERGYNEQFF